These 22 T cell receptor beta chains came from one sample sequenced in a study of liver allograft versus peripheral blood T cells. The overall study: Repertoires from peripheral blood of liver transplant recipients were compared with those inside their transplanted livers.

TCRdb re-analysed the reads in MiXCR, keeping a single row per CDR3 protein. The data contain about 1,700 distinct CDR3 sequences, approximately 15% of them singletons. The receptors were gathered from a human patient who had a liver transplant. Some T cells may be graft donor cells.

A few counts support this clonotype. V and J are TRBV15 and TRBJ2-3; tentative D call: TRBD2 (6 bases). V was trimmed by 1 base and J by 4 bases, leaving 12 bases between them. The length of the CDR3 is 15 residues. CDR1 and CDR2 (germline): LNHNV, YYDKDF (reference sequence). CDR3 in amino acids: CATSRGQGGADTQYF. The CDR3 nucleotides are TGTGCCACCAGCAGAGGGCAGGGAGGTGCAGATACGCAGTATTTT.

This rearrangement joins TRBV6-6 to TRBJ2-3; D uncertain. Germline loops: CDR1 MNHNY, CDR2 SVGAGI (reference sequence). Trimming took off 7 bases at V and 5 bases at J, with 4 bases between the two ends. The CDR3 spans 10 residues. CDR3 sequence: CASIGDTQYF. The CDR3 DNA is TGTGCCAGCATAGGAGATACGCAGTATTTT.

This clonotype rates as large. The chain combines TRBV10-3 with TRBJ2-3; D assignment may be TRBD1 or TRBD2 (6 bases each). Trimming left V 0 bases short and J 0 bases short, with 16 bases between. The CDR3 is made up of 18 amino acids. Germline V gene data show CDR1 as ENHRY and CDR2 as SYGVKD. The CDR3 loop reads CAISESFPTGTSTDTQYF. DNA of the CDR3: TGTGCCATCAGTGAGTCCTTCCCTACAGGGACTAGCACAGATACGCAGTATTTT.

The rearrangement links TRBV12-3 or TRBV12-4 to TRBJ1-5, with D unclear. The CDR3 covers 13 residues. Between the trimmed V and J ends, which lost 2 bases and 2 bases, there was a span of 4 bases. Written as DNA, the CDR3 is TGTGCCAGCAGTTTATCGGGCAATCAGCCCCAGCATTTT. Its protein is CASSLSGNQPQHF.

This clonotype is deemed large. The gene calls are TRBV12-3 or TRBV12-4 and TRBJ1-2; D is possibly TRBD1 (5 bases). V was cut by 3 bases and J by 13 bases, with 12 bases left in between. The CDR3 has 11 amino acids. CDR3 protein: CASSLGQGVTF. The CDR3 DNA sequence: TGTGCCAGCAGTTTGGGGCAGGGAGTCACCTTC.

Only a few counts were recorded for this clonotype. The chain employs TRBV28 and TRBJ2-7; D gene ambiguous. CDR1 and CDR2 from the germline V gene are MDHEN and SYDVKM. CDR3 length: 13 residues. V dropped 8 bases and J dropped 4 bases, with 15 bases sitting between them. Written as DNA, the CDR3 is TGTGCCAGCGGGCAGACGATAAGGTACGAGCAGTACTTC. This gives the protein CASGQTIRYEQYF.

By sample share, this clonotype is large. The chain links TRBV27 to TRBJ2-3; tentative D call: TRBD1 (5 bases). CDR3 length: 15 amino acids. The V and J ends lost 2 bases and 4 bases respectively, with 13 bases between them. CDR1 MNHEY and CDR2 SMNVEV come from the germline V gene (reference sequence). Here the CDR3 reads CASSLRPGIADTQYF. For the CDR3, the DNA is TGTGCCAGCAGTTTAAGGCCAGGGATCGCAGATACGCAGTATTTT.

The chain links TRBV2 to TRBJ1-2; 7 bases are shared with TRBD1. The germline gives CDR1 SNHLY, CDR2 FYNNEI. The J segment lost 2 bases and the V segment lost 5 bases, leaving 8 bases of the junction unmatched. The CDR3 has 15 amino acids. Here the CDR3 reads CASSTLRGQNYGYTF. CDR3 DNA: TGTGCCAGCAGTACACTCCGGGGACAGAACTATGGCTACACCTTC.

Relative to its sample, this clonotype is medium-sized. The chain joins TRBV29-1 to TRBJ1-2; 7 bases fit TRBD1. The CDR3 length is 12 residues. Germline V gives CDR1 SQVTM, CDR2 ANQGSEA. CDR3 in amino acids: CGTNTNRGGYTF. In DNA form, the CDR3 reads TGCGGAACGAATACGAACAGGGGTGGCTACACCTTC. Together with reference TRBV29-1 and TRBJ1-2, the CDR3 gives the full variable domain: SAVISQKPSRDICQRGTSLTIQCQVDSQVTMMFWYRQQPGQSLTLIATANQGSEATYESGFVIDKFPISRPNLTFSTLTVSNMSPEDSSIYLCGTNTNRGGYTFGSGTRLTVV.

This clonotype is categorized as large. This chain's CDR3 is CASSQPGQGNYGYTF. CDR3 DNA sequence: TGTGCCAGCAGCCAACCGGGACAGGGGAACTATGGCTACACCTTC. J is TRBJ1-2 and V is TRBV28; the match to TRBD1 covers 10 bases. Germline values: CDR1 MDHEN, CDR2 SYDVKM. V trimming: 6 bases; J trimming: 2 bases; junction bases outside the gene matches: 6. This CDR3 region has 15 residues.

The chain joins TRBV19 to TRBJ2-7; D might be TRBD1 or TRBD2, each matching 5 bases. This CDR3 is built from 14 residues. The V end lost 5 bases, the J end lost 2 bases, and 13 bases lay between the germline ends. CDR1 LNHDA and CDR2 SQIVND come from the germline V gene (reference sequence). This CDR3 reads CASSPGLGPYEQYF. The DNA for the CDR3 is TGTGCCAGTAGTCCGGGGCTAGGGCCCTACGAGCAGTACTTC.

In its sample, this clonotype ranks as large. The genes are TRBV28 and TRBJ2-7; no clear D. V lost 7 bases to trimming and J lost 3 bases, with 19 bases between them. The germline V gene has CDR1 MDHEN and CDR2 SYDVKM. The CDR3 is 15 residues long. The CDR3 reads CASTNFAPGRYEQYF. CDR3 nucleotides: TGTGCCAGCACCAATTTTGCCCCCGGCCGCTACGAGCAGTACTTC.

By sample fraction, this clonotype is medium-sized. The chain links TRBV20-1 to TRBJ2-7; D is perhaps TRBD1 (6 bases). CDR1 is DFQATT and CDR2 is SNEGSKA in the germline V gene (reference sequence). The CDR3 covers 13 residues. The ends were cut back, 6 bases at V and 6 bases at J, with 18 bases in the middle. The CDR3 DNA reads TGCAGTGCCGGTAAGGGGGTCAGTTCCGAGCAGTACTTC. It is translated as CSAGKGVSSEQYF.

In this sample, this clonotype turned up many times. The CDR3 DNA reads as TGTGCCAGTACAAGGATAAATGGCGAAAAACTGTTTTTT. This codes for CASTRINGEKLFF. J is TRBJ1-4 and V is TRBV19; D gene unclear. The CDR3 contains 13 residues. The V end was cut by 7 bases, the J end by 8 bases, with 14 bases between. The germline CDR1 and CDR2 sequences are LNHDA and SQIVND (reference sequence).

The chain couples TRBV20-1 to TRBJ2-3, with 7 bases that match TRBD2. The CDR3 sequence is 16 residues long. The germline gives CDR1 DFQATT, CDR2 SNEGSKA (reference sequence). V was clipped by 7 bases and J by 0 bases; unmatched bases: 13. This CDR3 is CSVGVRREVSTDTQYF. The CDR3 region has the DNA TGCAGTGTCGGGGTCCGCCGGGAGGTGAGCACAGATACGCAGTATTTT.

By share of the sample, this clonotype is large (0.1 to 1%). The V call is TRBV6-5, the J call TRBJ1-2, with a weak D call TRBD1 (5 bases). CDR1 is MNHEY and CDR2 is SVGAGI in the germline V gene. Trimming pared 2 bases from V and 7 bases from J, leaving 11 bases between. This CDR3 comprises 13 residues. The CDR3 DNA reads as TGTGCCAGCAGTTACGGCAGGGCGGGTGGCTACACCTTC. Protein product: CASSYGRAGGYTF.

By frequency in the sample, this clonotype is large (0.1 to 1%). This chain uses TRBV7-2 with TRBJ1-2; 9 positions match TRBD1. V was clipped by 3 bases and J by 1 base; unmatched bases: 6. The CDR3 runs 16 residues. Germline lookup yields CDR1 SGHTA and CDR2 FQGNSA. CDR3 DNA: TGTGCCAGCAGCTTGCTTCCGGGACAGGGTAACTATGGCTACACCTTC. Residues: CASSLLPGQGNYGYTF.

This clonotype appeared a few times. This chain joins TRBV24-1 and TRBJ1-2, with a tentative D call TRBD1 (5 bases). The CDR3 runs 12 residues. V dropped 6 bases and J dropped 2 bases, with 6 bases sitting between them. Germline CDR1 is KGHDR and CDR2 is SFDVKD. As DNA, the CDR3 is TGTGCCACCAGTAAGGGGAACTATGGCTACACCTTC. Protein: CATSKGNYGYTF.

With regard to this clonotype: A junction boundary mismatches the germline segment, possibly from a read error. The V call is TRBV7-2, the J call TRBJ1-3; 8 nucleotides match TRBD1. Germline V gives CDR1 SGHTA, CDR2 FQGNSA. This CDR3 is built from 16 residues. This chain's CDR3 is CASSLLPGQVANTLYF. The CDR3 region has the DNA TGTGCCAGCAGCTTGCTTCCGGGACAGGTGGCAAACACCTTATATTTT. The complete variable domain, with remaining parts taken from reference TRBV7-2 and TRBJ1-3, reads GAGVSQSPSNKVTEKGKDVELRCDPISGHTALYWYRQSLGQGLEFLIYFQGNSAPDKSGLPSDRFSAERTGGSVSTLTIQRTQQEDSAVYLCASSLLPGQVANTLYFGEGSWLTVV.

In this sample, this clonotype is large. The chain combines TRBV18 with TRBJ2-7, with 7 bases aligning to TRBD1. After removal of 2 bases from V and 5 bases from J, the junction contained 6 bases not matched to a gene. The CDR3 spans 14 residues. Germline CDR1 reads KGHSH; CDR2 reads LQKENI. The DNA for the CDR3 is TGTGCCAGCTCACCAACAGGGGCTGGGGACGAGCAGTACTTC. Translated: CASSPTGAGDEQYF.

This clonotype is large in the sample. V is TRBV12-3 or TRBV12-4 and J is TRBJ2-2, with D perhaps matching TRBD1 (6 bases). The CDR3 totals 16 residues. V dropped 3 bases and J dropped 2 bases, with 13 bases sitting between them. CDR3 sequence: CASSLEYRVNTGELFF. The CDR3 DNA sequence: TGTGCCAGCAGTTTGGAGTACAGGGTCAACACCGGGGAGCTGTTTTTT.

This clonotype has more than one count but fewer than ten. The V gene is TRBV28, the J gene TRBJ1-2, with 11 bases identical to TRBD1. Trimming at V came to 2 bases and at J to 4 bases, leaving 0 bases not matched to a gene. The CDR3 covers 14 residues. Germline assignment: CDR1 MDHEN and CDR2 SYDVKM. CDR3 nucleotide sequence: TGTGCCAGCAGTTTAGGGACAGGGGGCTATGGCTACACCTTC. It is translated as CASSLGTGGYGYTF.